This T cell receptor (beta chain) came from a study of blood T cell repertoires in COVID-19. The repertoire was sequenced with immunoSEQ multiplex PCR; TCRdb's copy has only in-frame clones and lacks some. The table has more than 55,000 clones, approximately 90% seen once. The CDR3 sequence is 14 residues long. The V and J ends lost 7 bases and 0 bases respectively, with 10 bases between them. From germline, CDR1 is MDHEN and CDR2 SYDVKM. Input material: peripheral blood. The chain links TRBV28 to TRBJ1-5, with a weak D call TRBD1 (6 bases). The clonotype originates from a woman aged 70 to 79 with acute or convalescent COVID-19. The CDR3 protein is CASTLRGSNQPQHF. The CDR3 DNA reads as TGTGCCAGCACGCTCAGGGGTAGCAATCAGCCCCAGCATTTT.